Presented here are 32 T cell receptor beta chains from one specimen sequenced in a study of control samples from healthy donors and cancer patients. The protocol was immunoSEQ multiplex PCR, while the TCRdb copy is restricted to in-frame clones and leaves out a portion. Here the sample spans around 99,000 clones, approximately 90% being singletons. Sequenced sample: blood. The receptors derive from a human donor in good health. The donor label of this sample is uncertain.

V gene TRBV5-1 combines with J gene TRBJ1-4, with a possible D match to TRBD1 (5 bases). The CDR3 is 15 residues long. V gave up 3 bases and J gave up 6 bases, with 15 bases separating them. Germline V gene sequence: CDR1 SGHRS, CDR2 YFSETQ. The CDR3 loop reads CASSSPGAGDEKLFF. CDR3 DNA: TGCGCCAGCAGCTCCCCCGGGGCCGGGGATGAAAAACTGTTTTTT.

The J gene is TRBJ1-2, the V gene TRBV18, with a weak D call TRBD1 (5 bases). V lost 6 bases, J lost 8 bases, and 22 bases lay in between. The germline V gene has CDR1 KGHSH and CDR2 LQKENI. The CDR3 contains 15 residues. CDR3 residues: CASSPLGALDLGYTF. In nucleotides, the CDR3 is TGTGCCAGCTCCCCTCTTGGGGCCCTTGACTTAGGCTACACCTTC.

This clone has more than one count but fewer than ten. J is TRBJ1-1 and V is TRBV11-2; no reliable D call. This CDR3 spans 13 amino acids. CDR1 SGHAT and CDR2 FQNNGV come from the germline V gene. Trimming pared 3 bases from V and 6 bases from J, leaving 11 bases between. The CDR3 DNA reads as TGTGCCAGCAGCTTCAACGAGGCCGCTGAAGCTTTCTTT. Translating it yields CASSFNEAAEAFF.

The chain carries TRBV6-5 and TRBJ2-2; D not certain. Germline CDR1 and CDR2: MNHEY and SVGAGI. V was clipped by 4 bases and J by 2 bases, with 11 bases between them. The CDR3 runs 15 residues. The CDR3 nucleotides read TGTGCCAGCAGTTCTGTAATCGGAAACACCGGGGAGCTGTTTTTT. The encoded protein is CASSSVIGNTGELFF.

The chain couples TRBV12-5 to TRBJ1-3, with D hard to call. Trimming took off 7 bases at V and 0 bases at J, with 4 bases between the two ends. CDR3 length equals 12 residues. Germline assignment: CDR1 LGHNT and CDR2 FRNRAP. CDR3 region: CASAPSGNTIYF. CDR3 bases: TGTGCTAGTGCCCCCTCTGGAAACACCATATATTTT.

The chain carries TRBV19 and TRBJ2-5; 7 positions agree with TRBD1. Trimming took 5 bases from V and 2 from J; bases not matched to a gene: 5. This CDR3 comprises 14 residues. Germline CDR1 LNHDA, CDR2 SQIVND (reference sequence). The CDR3 nucleotides read TGTGCCAGTAGTTCCCGGGACAGACAAGAGACCCAGTACTTC. The encoded protein is CASSSRDRQETQYF.

This clone was picked up a small number of times. V gene TRBV5-1 combines with J gene TRBJ2-1; 12 bases are shared with TRBD2. V was clipped by 0 bases and J by 8 bases; unmatched bases: 9. This CDR3 has 17 residues. The germline V gene encodes CDR1 SGHRS and CDR2 YFSETQ. The CDR3 sequence is CASSLAGLAGSYDEQFF. The CDR3 DNA reads as TGCGCCAGCAGCTTGGCCGGACTAGCGGGGAGTTATGATGAGCAGTTCTTC.

The rearrangement joins TRBV28 to TRBJ2-7; possibly TRBD2 for D (6 bases). Germline V gene lookup returns CDR1 MDHEN and CDR2 SYDVKM. The CDR3 runs 15 residues. Trimming took off 8 bases at V and 1 base at J, with 18 bases between the two ends. The CDR3 loop reads CASRVADTLSYEQYF. Here the CDR3 DNA reads TGTGCCAGCCGAGTAGCGGACACGTTATCCTACGAGCAGTACTTC. The whole variable domain, filled in from reference TRBV28 and TRBJ2-7, reads DVKVTQSSRYLVKRTGEKVFLECVQDMDHENMFWYRQDPGLGLRLIYFSYDVKMKEKGDIPEGYSVSREKKERFSLILESASTNQTSMYLCASRVADTLSYEQYFGPGTRLTVT.

The chain has TRBV2 and TRBJ1-6, with 7 bases aligning to TRBD1. V shed 6 bases and J 10 bases; nucleotides not matched to a gene: 12. Germline CDR1 is SNHLY and CDR2 is FYNNEI. The CDR3 has 15 residues. CDR3 in DNA: TGTGCCAGCAGCCCGAATCCGACAGGGCACTCACCCCTCCACTTT. Protein product: CASSPNPTGHSPLHF.

The rearrangement uses TRBV19 and TRBJ1-1; D is uncertain. V was pared by 7 bases and J by 7 bases, with 10 bases between. Germline-derived CDR1 and CDR2 are LNHDA and SQIVND (reference sequence). The CDR3 has 11 residues. CDR3 nucleotides: TGTGCCAGTAATACGGACGGTGAAGCTTTCTTT. Its translation: CASNTDGEAFF.

The V call is TRBV6-1, the J call TRBJ1-1; D gene ambiguous. CDR3 size: 14 residues. The ends were cut back, 3 bases at V and 1 base at J, with 9 bases in the middle. Germline V CDR1 and CDR2: MNHNS, SASEGT. This CDR3 reads CASSEGNWNTEAFF. As DNA, the CDR3 is TGTGCCAGCAGTGAGGGGAACTGGAACACTGAAGCTTTCTTT.

The J gene is TRBJ2-2, the V gene TRBV11-2, with D unresolved. V was cut by 5 bases and J by 4 bases, with 11 bases left in between. The CDR3 has 14 residues. Germline values: CDR1 SGHAT, CDR2 FQNNGV. In nucleotides, the CDR3 is TGTGCCAGCAGCCCGGATAGAACCACCGGGGAGCTGTTTTTT. As protein: CASSPDRTTGELFF.

This chain connects TRBV2 to TRBJ1-1; TRBD1 might be the D (5 bases). V was shortened by 4 bases and J by 0 bases, with 9 bases between the two germline ends. The CDR3 consists of 14 residues. Germline V gene lookup returns CDR1 SNHLY and CDR2 FYNNEI. The CDR3 reads CASSVGGMNTEAFF. The CDR3 DNA follows: TGTGCCAGCAGTGTCGGGGGGATGAACACTGAAGCTTTCTTT.

This clone was seen a handful of times. V usage is TRBV10-2 and J usage is TRBJ2-3, with TRBD1 identical over 12 bases. V shed 5 bases, J shed 5 bases, and the junction held 8 bases outside the gene matches. Per germline, CDR1 WSHSY and CDR2 SAAADI. CDR3 length: 16 residues. The CDR3 nucleotides read TGCGCCAGCAGTCACTCCGGGACAGGGGGCCAAGATACGCAGTATTTT. Its translation is CASSHSGTGGQDTQYF.

This clone came up once. The chain links TRBV10-3 to TRBJ2-7, with D maybe TRBD1 (6 bases). Deletions cut 0 bases from V and 0 bases from J, with 9 bases between. This CDR3 is built from 15 residues. Germline CDR1 reads ENHRY; CDR2 reads SYGVKD. CDR3 coding DNA: TGTGCCATCAGTGAGTCCGGACAGACCTCCTACGAGCAGTACTTC. As protein: CAISESGQTSYEQYF.

This chain uses TRBV3-1 (or the pseudogene TRBV3-2) with TRBJ1-2; D is uncertain. The germline V gene has CDR1 LGHDT and CDR2 YNNKEL (reference sequence). The CDR3 runs 12 residues. Trimming removed 6 bases at V and 8 bases at J, with 13 bases between. The CDR3 coding sequence is TGTGCCAGCAGGTCTGGCCAATGGGGCTACACCTTC. It encodes CASRSGQWGYTF.

The chain recombines TRBV18 with TRBJ2-2; D is possibly TRBD1 (6 bases). Per germline, CDR1 KGHSH and CDR2 LQKENI. V lost 6 bases to trimming and J lost 0 bases, with 11 bases between them. The CDR3 is 15 residues long. For the CDR3, the DNA is TGTGCCAGCTCGTTGGACAGCGCGAACACCGGGGAGCTGTTTTTT. Encoded protein: CASSLDSANTGELFF.

The V call is TRBV6-6, the J call TRBJ2-7; TRBD1 agrees at 9 bases. V lost 3 bases and J lost 1; bases outside the gene matches: 7. The CDR3 spans 16 residues. Germline V gene lookup returns CDR1 MNHNY and CDR2 SVGAGI (reference sequence). The CDR3 DNA reads as TGTGCCAGCAGTTATGCCGGGACAGGGATATCCTACGAGCAGTACGTC. Amino acid sequence: CASSYAGTGISYEQYV.

This clone was seen a single time. This chain joins TRBV19 and TRBJ2-1, with 9 nucleotides matching TRBD1. In germline, CDR1 is LNHDA, CDR2 SQIVND (reference sequence). After removal of 5 bases from V and 2 bases from J, the junction contained 7 bases not matched to a gene. CDR3 length: 16 amino acids. The CDR3 sequence is CASSPEQGAPYNEQFF. CDR3 nucleotides: TGTGCCAGTAGTCCCGAACAGGGGGCACCCTACAATGAGCAGTTCTTC.

The CDR3 DNA is TGTGCCATCAGTCAAATGAGGGGGACAGAGGCAGTCCCCTACGAGCAGTACTTC. Translating it yields CAISQMRGTEAVPYEQYF. The chain links TRBV10-3 to TRBJ2-7; 7 nucleotides line up with TRBD1. Germline values: CDR1 ENHRY, CDR2 SYGVKD. Trimming took 5 bases from V and 2 from J; bases not matched to a gene: 18. The CDR3 covers 18 residues.

The J gene is TRBJ2-4, the V gene TRBV3-1 (or the pseudogene TRBV3-2); D perhaps matches TRBD1 (6 bases). CDR3 size: 16 residues. Germline CDR1 LGHDT, CDR2 YNNKEL (reference sequence). Trimming removed 1 base at V and 3 bases at J, with 13 bases between. The CDR3: CASSQVNRAVKNIQYF. For the CDR3, the DNA is TGTGCCAGCAGCCAAGTAAACAGGGCGGTCAAAAACATTCAGTACTTC.

As to this clone: The sample carries other DNA sequences with the same CDR3. The rearrangement uses TRBV19 and TRBJ1-5; 9 positions agree with TRBD1. V shed 5 bases and J 7 bases; nucleotides not matched to a gene: 6. The germline V gene encodes CDR1 LNHDA and CDR2 SQIVND (reference sequence). The CDR3 loop spans 14 amino acids. CDR3 coding DNA: TGTGCCAGTAGTCCCGGGACAGGGAACCAGCCCCAGCATTTT. This sequence encodes CASSPGTGNQPQHF.

The chain joins TRBV19 to TRBJ1-1; TRBD1 matches at 9 bases. The CDR3 has 15 residues. Losses at the gene ends were 4 bases for V and 9 bases for J; bases not matched to a gene: 12. Per the germline V gene, CDR1 is LNHDA and CDR2 is SQIVND (reference sequence). This chain's CDR3 is CASSTTGGNTRQAFF. CDR3 DNA: TGTGCCAGTAGTACCACAGGGGGCAATACGAGGCAAGCTTTCTTT.

The chain is built from TRBV6-2 or TRBV6-3 and TRBJ1-1; a possible D gene is TRBD1 (6 bases). The ends were cut back, 2 bases at V and 1 base at J, with 14 bases in the middle. Germline V gives CDR1 MNHEY, CDR2 SVGEGT. The length of the CDR3 is 16 residues. The CDR3 DNA reads as TGTGCCAGCAGTTACCGGTCAGGGGTTGGGAACACTGAAGCTTTCTTT. Translating it yields CASSYRSGVGNTEAFF.

The gene calls are TRBV2 and TRBJ1-1; 9 nucleotides align to TRBD1. The CDR3 length is 16 residues. V was clipped by 3 bases and J by 3 bases; unmatched bases: 8. CDR1 SNHLY and CDR2 FYNNEI come from the germline V gene. CDR3 DNA sequence: TGTGCCAGCAGTGACGAGGGACAGGGAGTTTACACTGAAGCTTTCTTT. The encoded protein is CASSDEGQGVYTEAFF.

The chain carries TRBV5-6 and TRBJ1-4; possibly TRBD1 for D (5 bases). CDR1 and CDR2 (germline): SGHDT, YYEEEE. The CDR3 covers 17 residues. Trimming shortened V by 4 bases and J by 2 bases, and 18 bases separated the two germline ends. The chain's CDR3 is CASSPRTGPRTNEKLFF. The DNA of the CDR3 is TGTGCCAGCAGCCCCCGGACGGGACCTCGCACTAATGAAAAACTGTTTTTT.

V usage is TRBV5-6 and J usage is TRBJ2-3, with 14 bases aligning to TRBD2. Germline-derived CDR1 and CDR2 are SGHDT and YYEEEE. The CDR3 loop spans 18 amino acids. V gave up 3 bases and J gave up 0 bases; unmatched junction bases: 6. The CDR3 is CASSSGTSGGTSTDTQYF. CDR3 nucleotides: TGTGCCAGCAGCTCCGGGACTAGCGGGGGAACAAGCACAGATACGCAGTATTTT.

This chain joins TRBV30 and TRBJ2-4; TRBD1 might be the D (6 bases). V shed 2 bases and J shed 7 bases, with 12 bases lying between them. The CDR3 is 13 amino acids. Germline CDR1 reads GTSNPN; CDR2 reads SVGIG (reference sequence). CDR3 amino acids: CAWSSTGLNIQYF. The DNA of the CDR3 is TGTGCCTGGAGTTCAACAGGGTTGAACATTCAGTACTTC.

V is TRBV9 and J is TRBJ2-3; D may be TRBD1 or TRBD2 (5 bases each). This CDR3 contains 15 residues. Germline V gene lookup returns CDR1 SGDLS and CDR2 YYNGEE. The V end lost 0 bases, the J end lost 6 bases, and 14 bases lay between the germline ends. The chain's CDR3 is CASSVAGTSPDTQYF. CDR3 bases: TGTGCCAGCAGCGTAGCTGGGACCTCCCCGGATACGCAGTATTTT.

The J gene is TRBJ2-4, the V gene TRBV2; D gene ambiguous. V gave up 3 bases and J gave up 2 bases, with 8 bases separating them. The CDR3 contains 14 residues. Germline V gene lookup returns CDR1 SNHLY and CDR2 FYNNEI. The CDR3 loop is CASSDRRTKNIQYF. CDR3 nucleotide sequence: TGTGCCAGCAGTGACCGCAGGACCAAAAACATTCAGTACTTC. Based on the CDR3 plus reference TRBV2 and TRBJ2-4, the full variable domain is EPEVTQTPSHQVTQMGQEVILRCVPISNHLYFYWYRQILGQKVEFLVSFYNNEISEKSEIFDDQFSVERPDGSNFTLKIRSTKLEDSAMYFCASSDRRTKNIQYFGAGTRLSVL.

The V call is TRBV19, the J call TRBJ2-4, with a possible D match to TRBD2 (6 bases). CDR1 and CDR2 (germline): LNHDA, SQIVND (reference sequence). Trimming took off 3 bases at V and 7 bases at J, with 10 bases between the two ends. The CDR3 spans 13 residues. For the CDR3, the DNA is TGTGCCAGTAGTATTGGGGACTCTAACATTCAGTACTTC. It encodes CASSIGDSNIQYF.

The chain uses TRBV28 and TRBJ1-4; tentatively, D is TRBD1 (6 bases). V lost 9 bases and J 7 bases, leaving 18 bases between the germline ends. The CDR3 contains 14 residues. Germline loops: CDR1 MDHEN, CDR2 SYDVKM. CDR3 sequence: CASRSSGVVEKLFF. Here the CDR3 DNA reads TGTGCCAGTCGGTCCTCAGGGGTCGTTGAAAAACTGTTTTTT.